This T cell receptor beta chain was captured in a study of blood T cell repertoires in COVID-19. Study-wide background: The origin of the acute and convalescent COVID-19 samples was the United States, Italy and Spain.

Original analysis: How many nucleated cells were present was estimated from reference gene primer amplification. Clones were read by immunoSEQ multiplex PCR, and TCRdb kept only the in-frame ones, dropping some. The D gene and trimming were derived from the DNA, and the V and J assignments and clone size from that table. The sample shows about 56,000 clones, roughly 87% of them seen only once. V trimming: 5 bases; J trimming: 10 bases; junction bases outside the gene matches: 11. Germline V gene lookup returns CDR1 MNHEY and CDR2 SMNVEV (reference sequence). This CDR3 has 13 amino acids. Seattle's enrolled individuals joined amid active infection and were then monitored longitudinally.

The source material was peripheral blood. The V gene is TRBV27, the J gene TRBJ2-7; the match to TRBD2 covers 7 bases. The TCR comes from a woman aged 55-75 years with COVID-19, enrolled during active disease. CDR3 sequence reads: CASSIAPGGSQYF. The CDR3 bases are TGTGCCAGCAGTATAGCCCCCGGGGGGTCCCAGTACTTC.